This TCR beta chain was sequenced for a study of T-cell reconstitution after alpha-beta-depleted transplantation in children. TCRbeta library preparation incorporated unique molecular identifiers. One entry per CDR3 protein results from TCRdb running MiXCR on the PCR reads. This table holds some 350,000 distinct CDR3 sequences, 10% found once. This clonotype was seen a few times. This CDR3 has 16 amino acids. V was trimmed by 7 bases and J by 0 bases, leaving 15 bases between them. This TCR was recovered from a human donor who donated a stem cell graft to a child with acute lymphoblastic leukemia. The starting material was PBMCs from the stem cell graft donor, obtained from the stem cell graft. The rearrangement uses TRBV12-3 or TRBV12-4 and TRBJ1-4; the D is unclear. The CDR3 sequence: CASTWGTSTTNEKLFF. CDR3 nucleotides: TGTGCCAGCACTTGGGGTACCAGTACAACTAATGAAAAACTGTTTTTT.